The source of this T cell receptor beta chain is a study of shared clonotypes between healthy human individuals. About the study: Per donor, three plates held CD4 naive cells, three held CD4 memory, two held CD8 naive and one held CD8 memory.

It was across several immunoSEQ plates that each subset's genomic DNA was evenly split. The data were produced by immunoSEQ multiplex PCR, yet TCRdb's version contains in-frame clones alone and is incomplete. In the table there are 2,100,000 or so clones, around 95% of which are singletons. All donors were Caucasian adults living in Nashville, Tennessee. The investigators split CD4+ cells into a CD45RA+ naive subset and a CD45RA-negative memory subset. V lost 4 bases to trimming and J lost 5 bases; unmatched junction nucleotides: 4. This CDR3 comprises 13 residues. The V gene's germline CDR1 is SGHTA and CDR2 FQGNSA.

The clonotype was recovered from a man aged 18 to 30 in good health. The specimen sequenced was naive CD4+ T cells sorted from blood. Subset described: CD45RA+ positively selected. This sequence joins TRBV7-2 and TRBJ1-1; 7 bases align to TRBD1. CDR3 in amino acids: CASSWYRGTEAFF. The CDR3 DNA reads TGTGCCAGCAGCTGGTACAGGGGAACTGAAGCTTTCTTT.